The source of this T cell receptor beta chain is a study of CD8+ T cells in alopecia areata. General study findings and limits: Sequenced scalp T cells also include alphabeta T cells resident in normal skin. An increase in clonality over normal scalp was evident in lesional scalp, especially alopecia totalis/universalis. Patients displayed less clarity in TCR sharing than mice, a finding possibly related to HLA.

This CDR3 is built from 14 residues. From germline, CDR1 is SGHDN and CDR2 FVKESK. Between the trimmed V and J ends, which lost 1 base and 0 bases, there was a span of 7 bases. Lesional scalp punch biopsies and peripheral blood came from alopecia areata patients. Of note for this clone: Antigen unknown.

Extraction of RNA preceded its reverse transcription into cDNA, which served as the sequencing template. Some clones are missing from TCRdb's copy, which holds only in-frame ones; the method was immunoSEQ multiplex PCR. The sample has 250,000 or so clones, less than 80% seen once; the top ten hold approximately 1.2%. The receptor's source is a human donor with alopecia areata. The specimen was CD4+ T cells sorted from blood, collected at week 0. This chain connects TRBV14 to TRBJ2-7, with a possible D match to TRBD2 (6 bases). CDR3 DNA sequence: TGTGCCAGCAGCCAAGCGGGGGACTCCTACGAGCAGTACTTC. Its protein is CASSQAGDSYEQYF. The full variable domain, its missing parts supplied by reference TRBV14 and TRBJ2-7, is EAGVTQFPSHSVIEKGQTVTLRCDPISGHDNLYWYRRVMGKEIKFLLHFVKESKQDESGMPNNRFLAERTGGTYSTLKVQPAELEDSGVYFCASSQAGDSYEQYFGPGTRLTVT.